Shown below are 9 T cell receptor beta chains from a single sample sequenced in a study of OX40 agonist ivuxolimab in advanced cancers. Produced via immunoSEQ multiplex PCR; TCRdb's table is partial and in-frame only. In the table there are about 26,000 clones, around nine tenths of which are singletons. This material consisted of CD4+ or CD8+ T cells sorted from blood, taken in a trial of the OX40 agonist ivuxolimab. Receptors were obtained from an adult with an advanced solid tumor such as melanoma, head and neck, liver or kidney cancer.

The chain couples TRBV27 to TRBJ2-1, with 10 bases fitting TRBD2. After removal of 2 bases from V and 8 bases from J, the junction contained 6 bases not matched to a gene. This CDR3 spans 15 amino acids. The germline V gene encodes CDR1 MNHEY and CDR2 SMNVEV (reference sequence). The CDR3 reads CASSLILAGSDEQFF. The CDR3 DNA sequence: TGTGCCAGCAGTTTAATACTAGCGGGATCCGATGAGCAGTTCTTC.

This chain links TRBV6-5 with TRBJ1-6; 9 nucleotides line up with TRBD1. The CDR3 runs to 16 residues. CDR1 is MNHEY and CDR2 is SVGAGI in the germline V gene. The V gene end was trimmed by 0 bases and the J gene end by 7 bases; junction bases not matched to a gene: 4. The CDR3 nucleotides read TGTGCCAGCAGTTACTCAGAGGACAGGGGAAATTCACCCCTCCACTTT. It specifies CASSYSEDRGNSPLHF.

The chain employs TRBV7-6 and TRBJ2-7; D not certain. Germline V gene lookup returns CDR1 SGHVS and CDR2 FNYEAQ. V shed 2 bases and J shed 5 bases, with 10 bases lying between them. The CDR3 is 13 residues long. DNA of the CDR3: TGTGCCAGCAGCTTAATCCCCGAGGACGAGCAGTACTTC. Protein product: CASSLIPEDEQYF.

The chain links TRBV19 to TRBJ2-7, with 7 bases aligning to TRBD1. Germline values: CDR1 LNHDA, CDR2 SQIVND (reference sequence). The CDR3 extends over 15 amino acids. V was pared by 5 bases and J by 5 bases, with 12 bases of the junction left unmatched. For the CDR3, the DNA is TGTGCCAGTAGTGCTAGACAGGGCCCCTACGACGAGCAGTACTTC. This encodes CASSARQGPYDEQYF.

V usage is TRBV15 and J usage is TRBJ2-3; no clear D gene. With 5 bases removed from V and 1 base from J, the gap between germline ends came to 13 bases. The CDR3 is made up of 15 amino acids. Germline CDR1 LNHNV, CDR2 YYDKDF (reference sequence). This CDR3 is CATSSSLEGTDTQYF. CDR3 nucleotide sequence: TGTGCCACCAGCTCGAGTCTAGAGGGCACAGATACGCAGTATTTT. Looking up the rest from reference TRBV15 and TRBJ2-3 gives the full variable domain: DAMVIQNPRYQVTQFGKPVTLSCSQTLNHNVMYWYQQKSSQAPKLLFHYYDKDFNNEADTPDNFQSRRPNTSFCFLDIRSPGLGDTAMYLCATSSSLEGTDTQYFGPGTRLTVL.

This clone was recorded a few times. The CDR3 protein is CAWIGTNEAFF. The CDR3 DNA is TGTGCCTGGATCGGGACTAATGAAGCTTTCTTT. The chain is built from TRBV30 and TRBJ1-1; D may be TRBD1 (5 bases). The V gene's germline CDR1 is GTSNPN and CDR2 SVGIG (reference sequence). CDR3 length: 11 amino acids. V was cut by 4 bases and J by 7 bases, with 10 bases left in between. The full variable domain, its missing parts supplied by reference TRBV30 and TRBJ1-1, is SQTIHQWPATLVQPVGSPLSLECTVEGTSNPNLYWYRQAAGRGLQLLFYSVGIGQISSEVPQNLSASRPQDRQFILSSKKLLLSDSGFYLCAWIGTNEAFFGQGTRLTVV.

V usage is TRBV29-1 and J usage is TRBJ2-5; D is unclear. This CDR3 comprises 12 residues. Trimming removed 6 bases from V and 2 bases from J, with 10 bases in between. The germline gives CDR1 SQVTM, CDR2 ANQGSEA. CDR3 in amino acids: CSVGPIQETQYF. The CDR3, as DNA: TGCAGCGTAGGGCCTATACAAGAGACCCAGTACTTC.

This sequence joins TRBV6-5 and TRBJ1-1; D not resolved. This CDR3 comprises 12 residues. Germline V gene lookup returns CDR1 MNHEY and CDR2 SVGAGI. The V end was cut by 3 bases, the J end by 7 bases, with 9 bases between. The CDR3 here is CASSYGGVEAFF. The CDR3 nucleotides read TGTGCCAGCAGTTATGGTGGGGTTGAAGCTTTCTTT.

The V and J genes are TRBV11-2 and TRBJ2-1, with a possible D match to TRBD1 (6 bases). This CDR3 is 16 amino acids long. Germline CDR1 SGHAT, CDR2 FQNNGV. V dropped 4 bases and J dropped 4 bases, with 17 bases sitting between them. CDR3 in DNA: TGTGCCAGCAGCTGGGATTCACAAGGGGGATACAATGAGCAGTTCTTC. It translates to CASSWDSQGGYNEQFF. Full variable domain (remainder filled in from reference TRBV11-2 and TRBJ2-1): EAGVAQSPRYKIIEKRQSVAFWCNPISGHATLYWYQQILGQGPKLLIQFQNNGVVDDSQLPKDRFSAERLKGVDSTLKIQPAKLEDSAVYLCASSWDSQGGYNEQFFGPGTRLTVL.